The sequence of this T cell receptor beta chain was determined in a study of cytomegalovirus exposure and HLA in healthy donors. Study outcomes and limitations: Through in vitro validation, three CMV-associated chains were shown to be specific for CMV antigens.

A multiplex PCR was run with 60 Vbeta primers and 13 Jbeta primers. Repertoires were generated with immunoSEQ multiplex PCR, while TCRdb's copy carries only in-frame clones and drops some. Counted here are 200,000 or so clones, roughly 80% occurring once; the ten biggest clones make up 0.2% to 0.25%. Regarding this clone: Its antigen remains unidentified. One junction end does not reproduce the germline sequence, and a read error may be involved.

Per germline, CDR1 SEHNR and CDR2 FQNEAQ (reference sequence). The CDR3 consists of 12 residues. The receptor comes from a girl aged 2 to 9 in good health and CMV-seronegative. This chain joins TRBV7-9 and TRBJ2-5, with 7 bases aligning to TRBD1. The specimen sequenced was PBMCs. DNA for the CDR3: TGTTCCAGCAGGGGACAGCAAGAGACCCAGTACTTC. Translated: CSSRGQQETQYF.